The source of this TCR beta chain is a study of blood T cell repertoires in COVID-19. As originally analysed: By means of reference gene primer amplification, nucleated cell counts were estimated. The data were produced by immunoSEQ multiplex PCR, yet TCRdb's version contains in-frame clones alone and is incomplete. The V and J calls and the clone size are those of that table, but D and trimming were determined from the DNA. The table records 65,000 to 70,000 clones, roughly nine tenths of them present only once. This CDR3 comprises 17 residues. The germline V and J ends were trimmed by 5 bases and 4 bases, with 22 bases remaining between them. The germline gives CDR1 SGHVS, CDR2 FQNEAQ.

The source of this sequence is a woman aged 80 or older with acute or convalescent COVID-19. The sample was peripheral blood. V gene TRBV7-8 combines with J gene TRBJ2-3; maybe TRBD2 (6 bases). CDR3 nucleotide sequence: TGTGCCAGCAGCCTGATGACTAGATTGGGCGGCGCAGATACGCAGTATTTT. This codes for CASSLMTRLGGADTQYF.